This TCR beta chain originates from a study of T-cell reconstitution after alpha-beta-depleted transplantation in children. This clonotype was seen many times. A library of TCRbeta sequences, prepared with unique molecular identifiers, was generated. TCRdb recomputed calls from the PCR reads with MiXCR, one row per CDR3 protein. The sample consists of 90,000 to 95,000 distinct CDR3 sequences, more than 9% of them appearing once. V lost 5 bases, J lost 0 bases, and 10 bases stayed unmatched. CDR3 length equals 17 residues. Germline CDR1 and CDR2: KGHSH and LQKENI. The TCR sequence derives from a human donor who donated a stem cell graft to a child with inherited bone marrow failure. The chain combines TRBV18 with TRBJ1-2, with 9 bases identical to TRBD1. Here the sequenced sample was PBMCs from the stem cell graft donor, taken from the stem cell graft. The CDR3 reads CASSESQGAVANYGYTF. CDR3 nucleotide sequence: TGTGCCAGCTCAGAGTCACAGGGGGCTGTCGCTAACTATGGCTACACCTTC.